This T cell receptor beta chain is from a study of T-cell reconstitution after alpha-beta-depleted transplantation in children. Study outcomes and limitations: Alpha-beta T cells present about two months after transplant were reported to originate from several hundred expanded graft clones. After one year, T-cell counts and TCRbeta diversity mostly came from new T cells. There were some patients whose high TCRbeta diversity at day 60 came from surviving recipient T cells and thymic progenitors.

V lost 7 bases and J lost 0; bases outside the gene matches: 9. CDR3 length equals 16 residues. Construction of the TCRbeta library involved unique molecular identifiers. MiXCR was run by TCRdb on the PCR reads, yielding one entry per CDR3 protein. The data hold about a million distinct CDR3 sequences, with about 29% observed a single time. To note about this clonotype: No antigen is known for it.

The chain links TRBV12-3 or TRBV12-4 to TRBJ1-3; 7 nucleotides line up with TRBD1. The sample in question was PBMCs, mostly from graft donor cells, obtained 360 days after TCRalphabeta/CD19-depleted stem cell transplant. This sequence originates from a boy younger than two who had a stem cell transplant for SCID, so the T cells may come from the graft donor. CDR3 loop: CASTRRDSHSGNTIYF. CDR3 sequence (DNA): TGTGCCAGCACTAGAAGGGACAGCCACTCTGGAAACACCATATATTTT.